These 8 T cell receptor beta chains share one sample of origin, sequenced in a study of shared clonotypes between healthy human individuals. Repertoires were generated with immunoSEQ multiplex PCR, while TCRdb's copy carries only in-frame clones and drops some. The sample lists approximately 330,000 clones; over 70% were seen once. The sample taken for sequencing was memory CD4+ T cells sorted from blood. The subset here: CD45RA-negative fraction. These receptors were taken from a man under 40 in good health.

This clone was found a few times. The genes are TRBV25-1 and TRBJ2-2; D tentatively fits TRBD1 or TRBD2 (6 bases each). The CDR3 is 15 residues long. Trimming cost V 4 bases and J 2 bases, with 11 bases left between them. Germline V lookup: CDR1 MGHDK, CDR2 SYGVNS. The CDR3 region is CASSGPGGNTGELFF. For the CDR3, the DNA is TGTGCCAGCAGTGGTCCCGGGGGCAACACCGGGGAGCTGTTTTTT.

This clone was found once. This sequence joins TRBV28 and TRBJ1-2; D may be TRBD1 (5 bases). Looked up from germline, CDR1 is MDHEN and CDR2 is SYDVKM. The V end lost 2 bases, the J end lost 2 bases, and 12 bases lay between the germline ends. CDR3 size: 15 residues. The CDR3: CASSLTVRVNYGYTF. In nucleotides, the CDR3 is TGTGCCAGCAGTTTAACAGTCAGGGTCAACTATGGCTACACCTTC.

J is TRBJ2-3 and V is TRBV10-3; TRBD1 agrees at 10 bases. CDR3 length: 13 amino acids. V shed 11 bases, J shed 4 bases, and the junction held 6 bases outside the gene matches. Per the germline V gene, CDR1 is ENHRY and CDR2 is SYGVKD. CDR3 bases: TGTGCCCTCCGGGACAGGGGTGCAGATACGCAGTATTTT. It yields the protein CALRDRGADTQYF.

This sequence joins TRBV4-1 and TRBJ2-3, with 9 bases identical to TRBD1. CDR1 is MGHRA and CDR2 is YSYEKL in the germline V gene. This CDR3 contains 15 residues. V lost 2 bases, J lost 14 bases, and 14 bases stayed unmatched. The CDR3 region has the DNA TGCGCCAGCAGCCAAACGCCCGAGGGGGACAGGGCGGCGTATTTT. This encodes CASSQTPEGDRAAYF.

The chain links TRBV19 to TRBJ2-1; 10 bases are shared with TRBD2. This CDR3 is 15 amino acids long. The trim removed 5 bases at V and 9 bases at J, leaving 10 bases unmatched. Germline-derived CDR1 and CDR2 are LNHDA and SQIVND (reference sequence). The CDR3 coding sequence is TGTGCCAGTAGTGTACTAGCGGGATCTTCAGGTGAGCAGTTCTTC. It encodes CASSVLAGSSGEQFF. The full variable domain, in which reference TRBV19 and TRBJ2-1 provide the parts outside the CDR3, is DGGITQSPKYLFRKEGQNVTLSCEQNLNHDAMYWYRQDPGQGLRLIYYSQIVNDFQKGDIAEGYSVSREKKESFPLTVTSAQKNPTAFYLCASSVLAGSSGEQFFGPGTRLTVL.

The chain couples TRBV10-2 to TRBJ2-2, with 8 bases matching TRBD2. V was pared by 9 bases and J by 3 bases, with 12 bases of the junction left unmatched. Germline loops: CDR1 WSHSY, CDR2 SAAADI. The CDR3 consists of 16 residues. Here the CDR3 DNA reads TGCGCCAGTACAATAGCGGGAAGGCGGGACACCGGGGAGCTGTTTTTT. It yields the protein CASTIAGRRDTGELFF.

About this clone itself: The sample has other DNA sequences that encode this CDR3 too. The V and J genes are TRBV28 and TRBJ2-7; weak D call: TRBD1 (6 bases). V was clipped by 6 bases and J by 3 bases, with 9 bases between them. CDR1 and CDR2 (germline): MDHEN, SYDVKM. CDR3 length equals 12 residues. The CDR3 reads CASRPQGYEQYF. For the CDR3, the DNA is TGTGCCAGCAGGCCACAGGGCTACGAGCAGTACTTC.

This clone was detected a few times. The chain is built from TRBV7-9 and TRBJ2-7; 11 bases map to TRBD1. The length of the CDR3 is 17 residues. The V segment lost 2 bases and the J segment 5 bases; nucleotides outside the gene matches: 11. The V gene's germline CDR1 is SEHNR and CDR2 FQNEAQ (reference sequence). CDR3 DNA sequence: TGTGCCAGCAGCTTAAGTTTTAGGGACAGGGGGTTCCACGAGCAGTACTTC. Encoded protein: CASSLSFRDRGFHEQYF.